Below, 17 T cell receptor beta chains from the same sample are listed, as sequenced in a study of tumor and adjacent non-tumor tissue in lung cancer. No cell sorting was done before RNA was extracted from the tissue. Three rounds of nested PCR, following a modified ARM-PCR protocol, produced the TCRbeta library. One entry per CDR3 protein, called by TCRdb with MiXCR from the multiplex PCR reads. The sample lists some 90,000 distinct CDR3 sequences, 61% occurring once. The material sequenced was lung tumor tissue. These receptors were collected from a man between 70 and 80 years old with non-small cell lung cancer.

The chain's CDR3 is CVSSVETQYF. The CDR3, as DNA: TGTGTTAGCAGCGTAGAGACCCAGTACTTC. The genes are TRBV7-9 and TRBJ2-5; D remains unclear. Germline CDR1 SEHNR, CDR2 FQNEAQ (reference sequence). The CDR3 totals 10 residues.

Comment on this clonotype: In this CDR3 the conserved last residue, phenylalanine or tryptophan, is missing, so a read error is likely. The chain links TRBV6-6 to TRBJ2-7; D perhaps matches TRBD2 (5 bases). V gave up 6 bases and J gave up 4 bases, with 28 bases separating them. This CDR3 is 18 amino acids long. Per germline, CDR1 MNHNY and CDR2 SVGAGI (reference sequence). The chain's CDR3 is CASSPRGCGGRSGYEQYL. CDR3 nucleotides: TGTGCCAGCAGCCCCCGGGGTTGTGGCGGTCGGTCTGGGTACGAGCAGTACCTC.

About this clonotype itself: A much larger clone lies a single base off, so this may be a read error. The chain is built from TRBV6-6 and TRBJ1-5, with TRBD1 as a possible D gene (5 bases). Trimming removed 7 bases at V and 2 bases at J, with 15 bases between. Germline CDR1 reads MNHNY; CDR2 reads SVGAGI (reference sequence). This CDR3 has 15 amino acids. CDR3 coding DNA: TGTGCCAGCAATCCGACGGGGGGAGGCAATCAGCCCCAGCATTTT. Translation gives CASNPTGGGNQPQHF.

This clonotype was seen more than once but under ten times. The gene calls are TRBV7-3 and TRBJ2-2; D perhaps matches TRBD1 (6 bases). The CDR3 is made up of 14 amino acids. Germline V gene lookup returns CDR1 SGHTA and CDR2 FQGTGA. V gave up 5 bases and J gave up 5 bases, with 12 bases separating them. DNA for the CDR3: TGTGCCAGCAGCGTGTACAGGGATACCGGGGAGCTGTTTTTT. As protein: CASSVYRDTGELFF. The full variable domain, in which reference TRBV7-3 and TRBJ2-2 provide the parts outside the CDR3, is GAGVSQTPSNKVTEKGKYVELRCDPISGHTALYWYRQSLGQGPEFLIYFQGTGAADDSGLPNDRFFAVRPEGSVSTLKIQRTERGDSAVYLCASSVYRDTGELFFGEGSRLTVL.

A note on this clonotype: An end of the junction differs from the germline gene, which may be a read error. V and J are TRBV29-1 and TRBJ2-2; D perhaps matches TRBD2 (6 bases). The CDR3 length is 15 residues. In germline, CDR1 is SQVTM, CDR2 ANQGSEA. CDR3 region: CSIELGDGSTGELFF. The CDR3 region has the DNA TGCAGCATTGAATTGGGGGACGGGAGCACCGGGGAGCTGTTTTTT.

Only one count was recorded for this clonotype. The chain employs TRBV28 and TRBJ2-1; 10 bases agree with TRBD2. The junction had 5 bases not matched to a gene; V was cut back by 4 bases and J by 8 bases. Germline CDR1 MDHEN, CDR2 SYDVKM. The length of the CDR3 is 14 residues. In DNA, the CDR3 is TGTGCCAGCAGTTCAAGCGGGAGGGGCTATGAGCAGTTCTTC. Translation gives CASSSSGRGYEQFF.

This clonotype has a single count. A much larger clone is a single base away; this may be a read error. This is likely a read error, given that the CDR3 carries no conserved phenylalanine or tryptophan at its end. The V and J genes are TRBV6-4 and TRBJ2-1; D remains ambiguous. CDR1 and CDR2 (germline): MRHNA, SNTAGT. The CDR3 consists of 15 residues. V lost 4 bases, J lost 0 bases, and 10 bases lay in between. The CDR3 region is CASSASASSYNEQFL. The CDR3 DNA follows: TGTGCCAGCAGTGCTAGTGCGAGCTCCTACAATGAGCAGTTCCTC.

The sample holds one count of this clonotype. Its ends do not fully match the called genes, so a read error is possible. The chain recombines TRBV28 with TRBJ2-1, with TRBD2 matching 12 bases. Germline CDR1 MDHEN, CDR2 SYDVKM. The CDR3 consists of 14 residues. The CDR3 is CASGASGRVNEQLF. In nucleotides, the CDR3 is TGTGCTAGTGGGGCTAGCGGGAGGGTTAATGAGCAGTTATTC.

A word on this clonotype: This is likely a read error, given that the CDR3 carries no conserved phenylalanine or tryptophan at its end. J is TRBJ2-5 and V is TRBV7-9; D might be TRBD1 (5 bases). Germline V gives CDR1 SEHNR, CDR2 FQNEAQ (reference sequence). This CDR3 is built from 16 residues. Trimming removed 3 bases from V and 2 bases from J, with 16 bases in between. The CDR3 spells CASSLQGKLSQETQYL. The CDR3 DNA reads as TGTGCCAGCAGCTTGCAGGGAAAATTAAGTCAAGAGACCCAGTACTTA.

Points on this clonotype: Germline and junction disagree at one end, which may indicate a read error. This chain links TRBV7-3 with TRBJ2-1, with D possibly matching TRBD2 (6 bases). The CDR3 is made up of 15 amino acids. Germline CDR1 is SGHTA and CDR2 is FQGTGA. This CDR3 is CASSLGGAYYDEQFF. CDR3 nucleotides: TGTGCCAGCAGCTTAGGCGGGGCCTACTACGATGAGCAGTTCTTC.

Concerning this clonotype: The final CDR3 position lacks the conserved phenylalanine or tryptophan, pointing to a likely read error. This chain connects TRBV12-3 or TRBV12-4 to TRBJ2-1; D perhaps matches TRBD1 (5 bases). The CDR3 spans 17 residues. The CDR3 bases are TGTGCCAACAGTTCCCTCAAGGGGCAGGGCTTCTACAATGAGCAGTTCTTA. Protein product: CANSSLKGQGFYNEQFL.

The chain employs TRBV7-9 and TRBJ1-6, with unresolved D. Trimming took 5 bases from V and 8 from J, leaving 13 bases between them. The CDR3 runs 14 residues. Germline V lookup: CDR1 SEHNR, CDR2 FQNEAQ (reference sequence). The CDR3 region is CASSPQQWDSPLHF. The DNA for the CDR3 is TGTGCCAGCAGCCCACAGCAATGGGATTCACCCCTCCACTTT. The complete variable domain, with remaining parts taken from reference TRBV7-9 and TRBJ1-6, reads DTGVSQNPRHKITKRGQNVTFRCDPISEHNRLYWYRQTLGQGPEFLTYFQNEAQLEKSRLLSDRFSAERPKGSFSTLEIQRTEQGDSAMYLCASSPQQWDSPLHFGNGTRLTVT.

This clonotype was detected only a few times. A much larger clonotype is one base distant, so this may be a read error. The chain uses TRBV4-1 and TRBJ1-2; TRBD1 matches at 9 bases. In germline, CDR1 is MGHRA, CDR2 YSYEKL. After removal of 4 bases from V and 7 bases from J, the junction contained 7 bases not matched to a gene. The CDR3 extends over 14 amino acids. As DNA, the CDR3 is TGCGCCAGCAGCCGGGACAGGGCGAGCCCTGGCTACACCTTC. Translating gives CASSRDRASPGYTF.

This clonotype was seen just once. At one end the junction does not follow the germline gene, possibly because of a read error. This chain connects TRBV29-1 to TRBJ1-2; 9 bases agree with TRBD1. In germline, CDR1 is SQVTM, CDR2 ANQGSEA. The CDR3 extends over 15 amino acids. The CDR3 sequence: CSAPKQGAPDYDYTF. DNA for the CDR3: TGCAGCGCACCGAAACAGGGGGCGCCGGATTATGACTACACCTTC. Filled out from reference TRBV29-1 and TRBJ1-2, the complete variable domain reads SAVISQKPSRDICQRGTSLTIQCQVDSQVTMMFWYRQQPGQSLTLIATANQGSEATYESGFVIDKFPISRPNLTFSTLTVSNMSPEDSSIYLCSAPKQGAPDYDYTFGSGTRLTVV.

The chain links TRBV6-1 to TRBJ2-1; 11 bases match TRBD2. The ends lost 5 bases at V and 7 bases at J; junction bases unmatched: 7. CDR1 is MNHNS and CDR2 is SASEGT in the germline V gene. CDR3 length equals 15 residues. The CDR3 is CASSQPGLAVNEQFF. The CDR3 DNA follows: TGTGCCAGCAGTCAACCGGGACTAGCGGTAAATGAGCAGTTCTTC.

As regards this clonotype: This is likely a read error, given that the CDR3 carries no conserved phenylalanine or tryptophan at its end. J is TRBJ2-7 and V is TRBV11-1; D gene uncertain. The CDR3 loop spans 15 amino acids. The germline CDR1 and CDR2 sequences are SGHAT and FQDESV (reference sequence). CDR3 coding DNA: TGTGCCACCAGCCTAAGAGGACGTATCTCCTACGAGCAGTACATC. Protein product: CATSLRGRISYEQYI.

With regard to this clonotype: A read error may account for a junction end that differs from germline. The V call is TRBV11-3, the J call TRBJ2-1, with D hard to call. Germline values: CDR1 SGHNT, CDR2 YENEEA. CDR3 length: 14 residues. CDR3 sequence reads: CASCLDGTNNEQFF. DNA for the CDR3: TGTGCCAGCTGCTTAGATGGTACGAACAATGAGCAGTTCTTC.